This entry lists 19 T cell receptor beta chains sequenced from one sample in a study of T cell responses to AZD1222 COVID-19 vaccine. Some clones are missing from TCRdb's copy, which holds only in-frame ones; the method was immunoSEQ multiplex PCR. The repertoire holds about 110,000 clones, with 89% as singletons. Specimen: peripheral blood, collected on day 0 of AZD1222 vaccination. These TCRs come from an adult in good health.

This clone has a single count. The genes are TRBV28 and TRBJ2-2, with 8 bases that match TRBD1. Trimming cost V 5 bases and J 6 bases; bases outside gene matches: 8. This CDR3 has 15 amino acids. Germline V gives CDR1 MDHEN, CDR2 SYDVKM. The CDR3 nucleotides read TGTGCCAGCAGTCCAGGGGGCGCAAGGGCCGGGGAGCTGTTTTTT. Amino acid sequence: CASSPGGARAGELFF.

The chain recombines TRBV4-1 with TRBJ2-7, with D maybe TRBD1 (6 bases). Trimming removed 2 bases at V and 1 base at J, with 15 bases between. Germline V gene data show CDR1 as MGHRA and CDR2 as YSYEKL. This CDR3 has 16 amino acids. The CDR3 nucleotides are TGCGCCAGCAGCCAATTGGGGGCAGGGGCTTCCTACGAGCAGTACTTC. Encoded protein: CASSQLGAGASYEQYF.

The V gene is TRBV7-3, the J gene TRBJ2-3; D uncertain. From germline, CDR1 is SGHTA and CDR2 FQGTGA. The V end was cut by 4 bases, the J end by 3 bases, with 20 bases between. This CDR3 spans 17 amino acids. CDR3 loop: CASSSRAGDFGTDTQYF. The CDR3 DNA reads TGTGCCAGCAGCTCCCGGGCCGGAGACTTCGGGACAGATACGCAGTATTTT. The variable domain in full, completed from reference TRBV7-3 and TRBJ2-3, reads GAGVSQTPSNKVTEKGKYVELRCDPISGHTALYWYRQSLGQGPEFLIYFQGTGAADDSGLPNDRFFAVRPEGSVSTLKIQRTERGDSAVYLCASSSRAGDFGTDTQYFGPGTRLTVL.

The CDR3 DNA reads as TGTGCCAGCAGCCCATGGGAAGGGGGGAAAGCTTTCTTT. Translated, it gives CASSPWEGGKAFF. V gene TRBV7-2 combines with J gene TRBJ1-1, with a possible D match to TRBD1 (6 bases). Germline V gene data show CDR1 as SGHTA and CDR2 as FQGNSA. The CDR3 sequence is 13 residues long. V was trimmed by 5 bases and J by 9 bases, leaving 16 bases between them.

The V call is TRBV7-2, the J call TRBJ1-2; D perhaps matches TRBD1 (6 bases). This CDR3 contains 16 residues. The V end lost 1 base, the J end lost 8 bases, and 20 bases lay between the germline ends. Germline V lookup: CDR1 SGHTA, CDR2 FQGNSA. The DNA of the CDR3 is TGTGCCAGCAGCTTAGGAGGGGGTTGGGCAGGCGAGGGCTACACCTTC. It translates to CASSLGGGWAGEGYTF.

In DNA, the CDR3 is TGCGCCAGCAGCATCCCCACGAATGAGCAGTTCTTC. It codes for CASSIPTNEQFF. The chain links TRBV5-1 to TRBJ2-1; D gene unclear. The germline V gene encodes CDR1 SGHRS and CDR2 YFSETQ. The V and J ends lost 4 bases and 7 bases respectively, with 9 bases between them. The CDR3 length is 12 residues.

The chain has TRBV11-2 and TRBJ2-2; D may correspond to TRBD1 or TRBD2 (5 bases each). V was cut by 4 bases and J by 1 base, with 10 bases left in between. In germline, CDR1 is SGHAT, CDR2 FQNNGV. The CDR3 is 15 residues long. The chain's CDR3 is CASSWGRMNTGELFF. CDR3 coding DNA: TGTGCCAGCAGCTGGGGACGGATGAACACCGGGGAGCTGTTTTTT.

The V gene is TRBV28, the J gene TRBJ2-1, with 16 bases matching TRBD2. The V segment lost 3 bases and the J segment 12 bases; nucleotides outside the gene matches: 14. The CDR3 is 18 residues long. Germline CDR1 reads MDHEN; CDR2 reads SYDVKM. The CDR3 DNA reads TGTGCCAGCAGTTTTCCGGGACTAGCGGGAGGGTCTAATGGGGGGCAGTTCTTC. Amino acids: CASSFPGLAGGSNGGQFF.

CDR3: CASSGWRENYGYTF. CDR3 nucleotides: TGTGCCAGCAGTGGATGGAGGGAAAACTATGGCTACACCTTC. The V gene is TRBV28, the J gene TRBJ1-2; D ambiguous. The germline CDR1 and CDR2 sequences are MDHEN and SYDVKM. Trimming shortened V by 5 bases and J by 2 bases, and 12 bases separated the two germline ends. This CDR3 region has 14 residues.

V is TRBV5-6 and J is TRBJ2-7, with 12 bases fitting TRBD2. This CDR3 contains 16 residues. Germline-derived CDR1 and CDR2 are SGHDT and YYEEEE. Unmatched junction bases numbered 7, after V lost 1 base and J lost 5 bases. CDR3 sequence reads: CASSLRSSGRGDEQYF. In nucleotides, the CDR3 is TGTGCCAGCAGCTTGAGGTCTAGCGGGAGGGGGGACGAGCAGTACTTC.

This chain uses TRBV12-2 with TRBJ1-4. TRBV12-2 is a pseudogene locus. This CDR3 is built from 16 residues. In nucleotides, the CDR3 is TGTGCAAGTCGCTTAGCACCCCAGGGACGGCGTGAAAAACTGTTTTTT. It encodes CASRLAPQGRREKLFF.

The V call is TRBV7-3, the J call TRBJ2-3, with TRBD2 identical over 14 bases. Germline V gene lookup returns CDR1 SGHTA and CDR2 FQGTGA. The CDR3 length is 16 residues. The trim removed 5 bases at V and 4 bases at J, leaving 5 bases unmatched. The CDR3 region is CASSRGLAGGPDTQYF. DNA of the CDR3: TGTGCCAGCAGCAGAGGACTAGCGGGAGGCCCAGATACGCAGTATTTT.

The gene calls are TRBV5-1 and TRBJ2-6, with D perhaps matching TRBD2 (5 bases). The CDR3 runs to 16 residues. Trimming stripped 0 bases from V and 4 bases from J, with 11 bases between. Germline V lookup: CDR1 SGHRS, CDR2 YFSETQ. CDR3 protein: CASSLEGGRGANVLTF. The CDR3 region has the DNA TGCGCCAGCAGCTTGGAGGGCGGGCGAGGGGCCAACGTCCTGACTTTC.

The chain has TRBV11-2 and TRBJ2-5; 9 nucleotides agree with TRBD1. V dropped 4 bases and J dropped 4; count of bases not matched to a gene: 4. This CDR3 has 14 amino acids. Germline loops: CDR1 SGHAT, CDR2 FQNNGV. CDR3 in amino acids: CASSSGQGGETQYF. The CDR3 DNA is TGTGCCAGCAGCTCGGGACAGGGAGGAGAGACCCAGTACTTC.

CDR3 in DNA: TGTGCCAGCAGCCCCGAACAGGGTCCCTACGAGCAGTACTTC. It translates to CASSPEQGPYEQYF. This chain links TRBV9 with TRBJ2-7; a possible D gene is TRBD1 (6 bases). Germline V gene lookup returns CDR1 SGDLS and CDR2 YYNGEE. This CDR3 contains 14 residues. The V and J ends lost 4 bases and 2 bases respectively, with 13 bases between them.

The chain employs TRBV27 and TRBJ2-3; 7 nucleotides line up with TRBD1. Trimming cost V 5 bases and J 0 bases; bases outside gene matches: 5. The CDR3 is made up of 15 amino acids. The V gene's germline CDR1 is MNHEY and CDR2 SMNVEV (reference sequence). The DNA of the CDR3 is TGTGCCAGCAGTGGGGGACAGACAAGCACAGATACGCAGTATTTT. It encodes CASSGGQTSTDTQYF.

The chain joins TRBV6-2 or TRBV6-3 to TRBJ2-1; 14 bases are a match to TRBD2. The CDR3 is 17 residues long. The junction had 9 bases not matched to a gene; V was cut back by 6 bases and J by 5 bases. Germline CDR1 is MNHEY and CDR2 is SVGEGT. The CDR3 region is CASSRLAGGPMDNEQFF. DNA for the CDR3: TGTGCCAGCAGCAGACTAGCGGGAGGGCCGATGGACAATGAGCAGTTCTTC.

The chain recombines TRBV28 with TRBJ2-3, with D maybe TRBD1 (6 bases). Trimming took off 3 bases at V and 1 base at J, with 17 bases between the two ends. This CDR3 is 17 amino acids long. CDR1 MDHEN and CDR2 SYDVKM come from the germline V gene. CDR3: CASSFPGTTTGTDTQYF. The CDR3 DNA follows: TGTGCCAGCAGTTTCCCAGGGACAACGACGGGCACAGATACGCAGTATTTT. The full variable domain, rest sourced from reference TRBV28 and TRBJ2-3, is DVKVTQSSRYLVKRTGEKVFLECVQDMDHENMFWYRQDPGLGLRLIYFSYDVKMKEKGDIPEGYSVSREKKERFSLILESASTNQTSMYLCASSFPGTTTGTDTQYFGPGTRLTVL.

The chain has TRBV6-5 and TRBJ2-2, with D uncertain. The CDR3 contains 14 residues. Germline-derived CDR1 and CDR2 are MNHEY and SVGAGI. Trimming took off 5 bases at V and 2 bases at J, with 9 bases between the two ends. The CDR3 DNA follows: TGTGCCAGCAGTCTCTTGTCTAACACCGGGGAGCTGTTTTTT. Its translation is CASSLLSNTGELFF.